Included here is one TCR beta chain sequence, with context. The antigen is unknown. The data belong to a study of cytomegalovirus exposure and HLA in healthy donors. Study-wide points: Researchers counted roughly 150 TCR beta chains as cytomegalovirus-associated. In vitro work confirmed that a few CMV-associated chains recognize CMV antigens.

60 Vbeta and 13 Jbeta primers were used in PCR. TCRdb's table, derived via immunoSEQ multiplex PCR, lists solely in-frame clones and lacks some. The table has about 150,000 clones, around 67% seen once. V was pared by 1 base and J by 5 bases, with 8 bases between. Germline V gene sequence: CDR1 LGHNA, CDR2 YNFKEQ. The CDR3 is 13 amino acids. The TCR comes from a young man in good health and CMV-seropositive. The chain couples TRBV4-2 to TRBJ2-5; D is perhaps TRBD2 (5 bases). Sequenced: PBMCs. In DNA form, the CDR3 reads TGTGCCAGCAGCCAAGCGGGCGGGGAGACCCAGTACTTC. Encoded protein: CASSQAGGETQYF.